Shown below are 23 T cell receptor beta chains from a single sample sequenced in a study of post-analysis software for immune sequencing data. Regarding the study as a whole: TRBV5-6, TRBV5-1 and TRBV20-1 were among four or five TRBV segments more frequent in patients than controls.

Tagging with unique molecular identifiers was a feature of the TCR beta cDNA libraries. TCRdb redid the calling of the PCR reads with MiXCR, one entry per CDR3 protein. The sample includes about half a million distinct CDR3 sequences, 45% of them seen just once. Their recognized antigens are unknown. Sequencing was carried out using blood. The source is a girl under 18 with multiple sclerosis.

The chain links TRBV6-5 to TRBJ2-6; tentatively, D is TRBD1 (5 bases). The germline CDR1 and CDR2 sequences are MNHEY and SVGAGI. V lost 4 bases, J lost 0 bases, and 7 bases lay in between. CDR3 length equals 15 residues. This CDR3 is CASSLGASGANVLTF. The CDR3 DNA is TGTGCCAGCAGTTTAGGGGCCTCTGGGGCCAACGTCCTGACTTTC.

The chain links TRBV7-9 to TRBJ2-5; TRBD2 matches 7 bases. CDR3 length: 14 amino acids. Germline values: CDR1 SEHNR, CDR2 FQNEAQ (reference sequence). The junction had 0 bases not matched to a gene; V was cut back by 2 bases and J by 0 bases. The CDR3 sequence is CASSLTSDQETQYF. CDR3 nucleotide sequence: TGTGCCAGCAGCTTAACTAGCGACCAAGAGACCCAGTACTTC.

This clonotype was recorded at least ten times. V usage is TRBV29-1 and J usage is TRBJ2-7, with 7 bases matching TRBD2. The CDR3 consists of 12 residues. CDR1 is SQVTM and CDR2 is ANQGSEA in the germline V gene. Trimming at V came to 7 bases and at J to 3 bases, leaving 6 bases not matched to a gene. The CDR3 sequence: CSARGRVYEQYF. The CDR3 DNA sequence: TGCAGCGCTCGGGGGAGGGTCTACGAGCAGTACTTC.

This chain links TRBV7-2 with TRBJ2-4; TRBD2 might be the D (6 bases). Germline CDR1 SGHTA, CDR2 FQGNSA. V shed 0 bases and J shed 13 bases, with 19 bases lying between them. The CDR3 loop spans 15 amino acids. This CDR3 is CASSLAGLNSYEQYF. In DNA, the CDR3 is TGTGCCAGCAGCTTAGCGGGACTGAACTCCTATGAGCAGTACTTC.

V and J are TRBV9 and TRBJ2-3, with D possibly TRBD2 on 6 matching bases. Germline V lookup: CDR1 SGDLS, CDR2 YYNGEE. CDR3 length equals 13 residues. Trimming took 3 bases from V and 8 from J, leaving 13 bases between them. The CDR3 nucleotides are TGTGCCAGCAGCGCCCGGAGGGAAGGTACGCAGTATTTT. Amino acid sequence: CASSARREGTQYF.

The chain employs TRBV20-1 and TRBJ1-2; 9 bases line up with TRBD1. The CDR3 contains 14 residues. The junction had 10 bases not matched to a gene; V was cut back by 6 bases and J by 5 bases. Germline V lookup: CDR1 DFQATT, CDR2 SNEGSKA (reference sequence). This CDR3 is CSATPDRGWYGYTF. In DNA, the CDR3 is TGCAGTGCCACCCCGGACAGGGGATGGTATGGCTACACCTTC.

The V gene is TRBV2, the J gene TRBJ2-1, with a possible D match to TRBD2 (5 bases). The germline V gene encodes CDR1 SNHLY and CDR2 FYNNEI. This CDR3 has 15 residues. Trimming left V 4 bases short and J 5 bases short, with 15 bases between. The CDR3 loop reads CASSAIGGGNNEQFF. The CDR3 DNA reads TGTGCCAGCAGTGCTATAGGCGGAGGAAACAATGAGCAGTTCTTC.

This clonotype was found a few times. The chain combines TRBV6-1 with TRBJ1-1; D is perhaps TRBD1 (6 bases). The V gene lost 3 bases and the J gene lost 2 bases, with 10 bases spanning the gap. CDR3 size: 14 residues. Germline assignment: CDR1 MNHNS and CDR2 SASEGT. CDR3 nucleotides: TGTGCCAGCAGTGAGAGAGGGGGAAACACTGAAGCTTTCTTT. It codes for CASSERGGNTEAFF.

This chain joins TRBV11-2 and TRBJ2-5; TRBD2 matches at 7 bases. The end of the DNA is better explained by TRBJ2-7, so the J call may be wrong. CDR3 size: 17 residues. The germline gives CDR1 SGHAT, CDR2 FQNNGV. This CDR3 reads CASSLWGGSDSAYEQYF. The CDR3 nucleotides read TGTGCCAGCAGCTTATGGGGGGGATCAGACTCTGCCTACGAGCAGTACTTC.

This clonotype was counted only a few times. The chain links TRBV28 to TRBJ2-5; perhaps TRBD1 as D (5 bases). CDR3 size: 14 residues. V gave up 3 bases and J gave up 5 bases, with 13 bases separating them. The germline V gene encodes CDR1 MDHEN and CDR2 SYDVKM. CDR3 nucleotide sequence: TGTGCCAGCAGTTTTACCAGGACATGGGAGACCCAGTACTTC. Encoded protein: CASSFTRTWETQYF.

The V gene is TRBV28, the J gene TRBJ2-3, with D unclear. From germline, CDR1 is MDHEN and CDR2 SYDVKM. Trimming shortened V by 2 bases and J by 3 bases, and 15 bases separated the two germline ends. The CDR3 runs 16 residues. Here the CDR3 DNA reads TGTGCCAGCAGTTTAGCGCGGCTAGTAAGGACAGATACGCAGTATTTT. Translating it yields CASSLARLVRTDTQYF.

The CDR3 loop is CASSDSQGANEQFF. In DNA, the CDR3 is TGTGCCAGCAGTGACTCCCAGGGGGCCAATGAGCAGTTCTTC. The chain employs TRBV6-4 and TRBJ2-1; 8 nucleotides align to TRBD1. V lost 0 bases, J lost 6 bases, and 1 base stayed unmatched. The CDR3 totals 14 residues. CDR1 MRHNA and CDR2 SNTAGT come from the germline V gene.

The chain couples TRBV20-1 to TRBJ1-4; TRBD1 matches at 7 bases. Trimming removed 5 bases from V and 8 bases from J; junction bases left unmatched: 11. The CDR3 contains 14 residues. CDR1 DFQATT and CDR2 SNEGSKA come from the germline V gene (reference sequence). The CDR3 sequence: CSAGEGAWEEKLFF. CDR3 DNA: TGCAGTGCTGGGGAGGGGGCTTGGGAGGAAAAACTGTTTTTT.

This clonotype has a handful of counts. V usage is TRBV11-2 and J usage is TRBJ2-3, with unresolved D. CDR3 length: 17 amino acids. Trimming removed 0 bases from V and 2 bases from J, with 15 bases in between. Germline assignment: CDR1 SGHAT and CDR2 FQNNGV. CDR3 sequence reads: CASSLEATASTTDTQYF. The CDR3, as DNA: TGTGCCAGCAGCTTAGAAGCTACAGCTTCTACCACAGATACGCAGTATTTT.

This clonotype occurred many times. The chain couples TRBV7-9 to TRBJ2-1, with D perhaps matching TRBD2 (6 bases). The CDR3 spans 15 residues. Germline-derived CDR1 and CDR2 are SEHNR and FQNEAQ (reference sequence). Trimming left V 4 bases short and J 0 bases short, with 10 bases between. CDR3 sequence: CASSSAGSSYNEQFF. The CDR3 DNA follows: TGTGCCAGCAGCTCAGCGGGCAGCTCCTACAATGAGCAGTTCTTC.

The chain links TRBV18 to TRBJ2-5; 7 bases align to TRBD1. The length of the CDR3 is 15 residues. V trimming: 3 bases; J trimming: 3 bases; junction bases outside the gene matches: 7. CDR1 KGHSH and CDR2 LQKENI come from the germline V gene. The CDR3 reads CASSPLRGQEETQYF. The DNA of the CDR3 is TGTGCCAGCTCACCGTTGAGGGGGCAAGAAGAGACCCAGTACTTC.

The CDR3 region has the DNA TGTGCCAGCAGTTCATCCGGGCGATTGACAGGGACCTACGAGCAGTACTTC. It translates to CASSSSGRLTGTYEQYF. The V gene is TRBV28, the J gene TRBJ2-7, with 7 bases fitting TRBD1. The CDR3 spans 17 residues. V gave up 4 bases and J gave up 2 bases; unmatched junction bases: 14. The V gene's germline CDR1 is MDHEN and CDR2 SYDVKM.

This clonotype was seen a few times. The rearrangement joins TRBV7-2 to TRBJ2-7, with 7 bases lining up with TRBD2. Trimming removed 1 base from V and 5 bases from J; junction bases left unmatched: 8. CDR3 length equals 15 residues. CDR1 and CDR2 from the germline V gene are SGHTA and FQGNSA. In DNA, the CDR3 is TGTGCCAGCAGCTTAGTCGGCGGGAGTTTACACGAGCAGTACTTC. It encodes CASSLVGGSLHEQYF.

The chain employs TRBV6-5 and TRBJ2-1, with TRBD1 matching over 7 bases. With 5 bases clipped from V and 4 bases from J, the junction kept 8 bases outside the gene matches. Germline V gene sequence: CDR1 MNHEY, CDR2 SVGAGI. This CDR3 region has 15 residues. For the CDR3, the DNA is TGTGCCAGCAGTAACCGGACAGGATGGTACAATGAGCAGTTCTTC. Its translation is CASSNRTGWYNEQFF.

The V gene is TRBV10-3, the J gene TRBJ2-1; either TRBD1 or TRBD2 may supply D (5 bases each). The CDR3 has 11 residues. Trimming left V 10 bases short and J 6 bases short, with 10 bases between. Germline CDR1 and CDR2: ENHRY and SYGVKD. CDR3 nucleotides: TGTGCCACCGGGGCCGTCAATGAGCAGTTCTTC. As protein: CATGAVNEQFF.

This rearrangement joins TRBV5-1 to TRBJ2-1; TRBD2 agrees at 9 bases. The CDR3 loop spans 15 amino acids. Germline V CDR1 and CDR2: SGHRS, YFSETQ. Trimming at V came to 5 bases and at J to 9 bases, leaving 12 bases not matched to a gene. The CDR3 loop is CASRVGIAGVVEQFF. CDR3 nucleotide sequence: TGCGCCAGCAGGGTAGGGATAGCGGGAGTAGTTGAGCAGTTCTTC.

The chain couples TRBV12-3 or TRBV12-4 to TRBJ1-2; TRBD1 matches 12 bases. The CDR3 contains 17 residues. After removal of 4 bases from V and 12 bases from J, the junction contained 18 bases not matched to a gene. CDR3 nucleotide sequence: TGTGCCAGCAGTTCCTCCGTTGGGACAGGGGGCCCGGTCGGGAACACCTTC. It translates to CASSSSVGTGGPVGNTF.

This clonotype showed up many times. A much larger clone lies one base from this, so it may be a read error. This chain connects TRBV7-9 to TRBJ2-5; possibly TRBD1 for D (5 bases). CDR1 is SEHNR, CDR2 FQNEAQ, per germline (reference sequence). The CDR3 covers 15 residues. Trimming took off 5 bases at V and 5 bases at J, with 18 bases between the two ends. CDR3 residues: CASSPARVEGETQYF. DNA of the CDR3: TGTGCCAGCAGCCCCGCCAGGGTGGAAGGGGAGACCCAGTACTTC.